What follows are 12 T cell receptor beta chains derived from one specimen sequenced in a study of T cells in women clearing cervical HPV infection. Only in-frame clones appear in the TCRdb table, and some are missing; sequencing was by immunoSEQ multiplex PCR. This repertoire includes some 23,000 clones. The sample was blood buffy coat. The receptors were sampled from a woman between 18 and 70 years old with a cervical HPV16 infection that either progressed to CIN3+ or cleared (not recorded which).

Of note for this clone: The observed sequence ends 3 residues before the CDR3 terminus, with the missing tail filled in from the germline J gene. This chain uses TRBV10-3 with TRBJ1-5; D possibly corresponds to TRBD1 (6 bases). The V gene's germline CDR1 is ENHRY and CDR2 SYGVKD. V dropped 3 bases and J dropped 2 bases, with 8 bases sitting between them. The CDR3 contains 14 residues. The CDR3 loop reads CAISEGGGNQPQHF. The CDR3 bases that were read are TGTGCCATCAGTGAAGGGGGGGGCAATCAGCCC.

The CDR3 reads CASSRTPNTEAFF. The DNA read from the CDR3 is TGTGCCAGCAGCCGGACACCGAACACTGAA. The chain uses TRBV7-3 and TRBJ1-1, with D perhaps TRBD1 (5 bases). The read is 3 residues too short to cover the CDR3 end, so that end is filled in from the germline J gene. CDR1 and CDR2 from the germline V gene are SGHTA and FQGTGA. CDR3 size: 13 residues. V gave up 5 bases and J gave up 1 base, with 8 bases separating them.

Notes on this clone: Sequencing ends 3 residues short of the CDR3 end; the germline J gene provides the rest. This chain uses TRBV2 with TRBJ1-6; possibly TRBD1 for D (6 bases). Per germline, CDR1 SNHLY and CDR2 FYNNEI. V dropped 5 bases and J dropped 9 bases, with 17 bases sitting between them. The CDR3 is 15 amino acids. CDR3 sequence reads: CASSNSQGIGSPLHF. The sequenced part of the CDR3 DNA is TGTGCCAGCAGTAACTCACAGGGAATCGGTTCACCC.

Concerning this clone: The CDR3 end lies 3 residues beyond the end of the read and is filled in from the germline J gene. The chain carries TRBV30 and TRBJ2-4; D is unclear. The V end was cut by 4 bases, the J end by 2 bases, with 12 bases between. Germline CDR1 is GTSNPN and CDR2 is SVGIG (reference sequence). The CDR3 is 14 amino acids. CDR3 DNA (partial): TGTGCCTGGAAGTCCGGGTTATCCAAAAACATT. Translation gives CAWKSGLSKNI. The whole CDR3 protein is CAWKSGLSKNIQYF.

To note about this clone: The CDR3 end falls 3 residues outside the read, so it is completed with the germline J gene. The rearrangement joins TRBV2 to TRBJ1-6; D possibly corresponds to TRBD1 (5 bases). Germline V CDR1 and CDR2: SNHLY, FYNNEI. The CDR3 is made up of 16 amino acids. Trimming removed 4 bases at V and 7 bases at J, with 17 bases between. CDR3 DNA (partial): TGTGCCAGCAGTGCGAGAGACCCAGGGATCAATTCACCC. Translation gives CASSARDPGINSP. The whole CDR3 region reads CASSARDPGINSPLHF. Drawing the rest from reference TRBV2 and TRBJ1-6, the complete variable domain is EPEVTQTPSHQVTQMGQEVILRCVPISNHLYFYWYRQILGQKVEFLVSFYNNEISEKSEIFDDQFSVERPDGSNFTLKIRSTKLEDSAMYFCASSARDPGINSPLHFGNGTRLTVT.

As for this clone: Read coverage stops 3 residues before the CDR3 terminus; the germline J gene supplies the remainder. V is TRBV20-1 and J is TRBJ2-1, with TRBD2 identical over 8 bases. Germline V gene sequence: CDR1 DFQATT, CDR2 SNEGSKA (reference sequence). The CDR3 loop spans 19 amino acids. J gave up 4 bases and V 2 bases, and 19 bases lay outside the gene matches. The CDR3 DNA, read in part, is TGCAGTGCTAGAAGGGGACTAGTTTCGGGCCCCCGCGATTACAATGAG. Residues: CSARRGLVSGPRDYNE. The whole CDR3 region reads CSARRGLVSGPRDYNEQFF.

Of note for this clone: The read stops 3 residues short of the end of the CDR3; the missing end is completed from the germline J gene. The V call is TRBV7-2, the J call TRBJ1-5; TRBD1 might be the D (5 bases). V gave up 4 bases and J gave up 2 bases, with 9 bases separating them. CDR1 is SGHTA, CDR2 FQGNSA, per germline. The CDR3 totals 14 residues. The DNA read from the CDR3 is TGTGCCAGCAGCTCCAGGGTCGGCAATCAGCCC. Translating gives CASSSRVGNQP. The whole CDR3 protein reads CASSSRVGNQPQHF.

As concerns this clone: The CDR3 extends 3 residues past the end of the read, so its final part is completed from the germline J gene. The chain employs TRBV30 and TRBJ1-2, with 10 bases fitting TRBD1. The CDR3 has 15 residues. Germline V gene sequence: CDR1 GTSNPN, CDR2 SVGIG (reference sequence). V shed 0 bases and J 6 bases; nucleotides not matched to a gene: 7. CDR3 amino acids: CAWSVGQGVVDGYTF. CDR3 DNA (partial): TGTGCCTGGAGTGTAGGACAGGGGGTCGTCGATGGC.

Details on this clone: The read comes to an end 3 residues before the CDR3 does, leaving the germline J gene to fill in the end. The rearrangement links TRBV20-1 to TRBJ2-4; 7 positions match TRBD2. This CDR3 is built from 15 residues. CDR1 is DFQATT and CDR2 is SNEGSKA in the germline V gene (reference sequence). V was clipped by 0 bases and J by 4 bases; unmatched bases: 6. The CDR3 here is CSARDAGTTKNIQYF. The CDR3 DNA, read in part, is TGCAGTGCTAGAGACGCCGGGACTACAAAAAACATT.

On this clone: The read falls 3 residues short of the CDR3 end, and the missing part is taken from the germline J gene. The chain uses TRBV2 and TRBJ1-5; D call uncertain. The CDR3 length is 14 residues. V was pared by 6 bases and J by 1 base, with 10 bases between. Germline V lookup: CDR1 SNHLY, CDR2 FYNNEI. CDR3 loop: CASRPGLSNQPQHF. Partial CDR3 DNA: TGTGCCAGCAGGCCGGGGTTAAGCAATCAGCCC.

Of note for this clone: The CDR3 end lies 3 residues beyond the end of the read and is filled in from the germline J gene. This sequence joins TRBV7-9 and TRBJ1-2; D unresolved. This CDR3 has 12 amino acids. The germline gives CDR1 SEHNR, CDR2 FQNEAQ (reference sequence). This chain's CDR3 is CASSLAHYDYTF. The CDR3 bases that were read are TGTGCCAGCAGCTTAGCGCACTACGAC.

Regarding this clone: The read falls 3 residues short of the CDR3 end, and the missing part is taken from the germline J gene. This chain joins TRBV20-1 and TRBJ1-2; a weak D match, TRBD1 (5 bases). The germline gives CDR1 DFQATT, CDR2 SNEGSKA (reference sequence). CDR3 length: 11 amino acids. V was pared by 0 bases and J by 7 bases, with 6 bases between. CDR3 region: CSARETGGYTF. CDR3 DNA (partial): TGCAGTGCTAGAGAAACAGGTGGC.